The TCR beta chain under discussion was sequenced for a study of T-cell memory formation after mild COVID-19. The CDR3 length is 18 residues. Trimming removed 4 bases from V and 2 bases from J; junction bases left unmatched: 12. Overall study findings and caveats: Contracting CD4+ clones were located mainly in CM and EM, and CD8+ clones in EMRA. Clonal second-wave expansions that peaked on day 37 had unconfirmed SARS-CoV-2 specificity. The study detected some responding clones in pre-infection memory, suggesting cross-reactive memory joined.

MiXCR, applied by TCRdb to the 5' RACE reads, yields one record per CDR3 protein. The top ten clones hold approximately 14% of a sample with about 400,000 distinct CDR3 sequences, 23% of them seen once. About this clonotype: Its specificity is not known.

The V gene is TRBV12-3 or TRBV12-4, the J gene TRBJ2-1; the match to TRBD2 covers 9 bases. The source of this sequence is an adult woman who had mild COVID-19 (a few samples of this study predate the infection). Cell type and time point are not known. The sequenced sample was PBMCs or a T cell subset sorted from them (not recorded which). The CDR3: CASSWALAGTQTYNEQFF. The CDR3, as DNA: TGTGCCAGCAGTTGGGCGCTAGCGGGGACCCAGACCTACAATGAGCAGTTCTTC.